One and the same sample provided the 29 T cell receptor beta chains below, sequenced in a study of cytomegalovirus exposure and HLA in healthy donors. The PCR used 60 Vbeta and 13 Jbeta primers. The protocol was immunoSEQ multiplex PCR, while the TCRdb copy is restricted to in-frame clones and leaves out a portion. The sample lists about 100,000 clones; over 80% were seen once. The material sequenced was PBMCs. Source of these receptors: a man aged 30 to 45 in good health and CMV-seropositive.

The chain couples TRBV6-6 to TRBJ1-2; D unresolved. Trimming removed 0 bases from V and 0 bases from J, with 8 bases in between. Germline assignment: CDR1 MNHNY and CDR2 SVGAGI (reference sequence). The CDR3 length is 15 residues. CDR3 nucleotides: TGTGCCAGCAGTTACTCCCCAGGCTCTAACTATGGCTACACCTTC. Translating gives CASSYSPGSNYGYTF.

The chain is built from TRBV9 and TRBJ2-5, with D tentatively TRBD2 (5 bases). The germline V gene encodes CDR1 SGDLS and CDR2 YYNGEE. The CDR3 runs to 14 residues. V lost 4 bases and J lost 2, with 12 bases in between. The CDR3 region has the DNA TGTGCCAGCAGCCCATGGACGGGACAAGAGACCCAGTACTTC. It codes for CASSPWTGQETQYF.

Regarding this clone: The same CDR3 can be traced to other DNA sequences in this sample. CDR3 bases: TGTGCCAGCTCGCCTGGCACAGGGGCCTCCTACGAGCAGTACTTC. Its translation is CASSPGTGASYEQYF. The V call is TRBV18, the J call TRBJ2-7, with 7 nucleotides matching TRBD1. Trimming cost V 6 bases and J 0 bases; bases outside gene matches: 8. The CDR3 totals 15 residues. Germline V lookup: CDR1 KGHSH, CDR2 LQKENI.

This clone was counted a few times. The J gene is TRBJ2-7, the V gene TRBV15; D is possibly TRBD1 (5 bases). The V gene's germline CDR1 is LNHNV and CDR2 YYDKDF (reference sequence). Between the trimmed V and J ends, which lost 2 bases and 4 bases, there was a span of 9 bases. The CDR3 spans 13 residues. The DNA of the CDR3 is TGTGCCACCAGCAGAATACCAGGGTACGAGCAGTACTTC. Its protein is CATSRIPGYEQYF.

This clone was found once. V usage is TRBV25-1 and J usage is TRBJ1-1; 7 bases map to TRBD1. The V and J ends lost 5 bases and 3 bases, in that order; junction bases with no gene match: 9. This CDR3 is 15 amino acids long. In germline, CDR1 is MGHDK, CDR2 SYGVNS. CDR3 coding DNA: TGTGCCAGCAGTCCCGGGACAGTGTGGGACACTGAAGCTTTCTTT. This sequence encodes CASSPGTVWDTEAFF.

The chain uses TRBV27 and TRBJ1-6; a weak D match, TRBD1 (6 bases). The germline V and J ends were trimmed by 5 bases and 6 bases, with 20 bases remaining between them. Germline V gene data show CDR1 as MNHEY and CDR2 as SMNVEV (reference sequence). This CDR3 contains 17 residues. The CDR3 reads CASSTRDTQIPNSPLHF. The CDR3 DNA follows: TGTGCCAGCAGTACACGGGACACTCAGATTCCTAATTCACCCCTCCACTTT.

The chain combines TRBV28 with TRBJ2-5, with TRBD2 matching 14 bases. Trimming cost V 6 bases and J 4 bases; bases outside gene matches: 7. The CDR3 contains 16 residues. Germline V gives CDR1 MDHEN, CDR2 SYDVKM. CDR3 in DNA: TGTGCCAGCAGCGTTGGACTAGCGGGGGGTGGAGAGACCCAGTACTTC. Amino acids: CASSVGLAGGGETQYF.

The genes are TRBV5-1 and TRBJ1-3, with D maybe TRBD1 (6 bases). The germline V gene encodes CDR1 SGHRS and CDR2 YFSETQ. The CDR3 loop spans 17 amino acids. Trimming took off 0 bases at V and 0 bases at J, with 13 bases between the two ends. The CDR3 coding sequence is TGCGCCAGCAGCTTGGCCGGACAGCCGAGCTCTGGAAACACCATATATTTT. This sequence encodes CASSLAGQPSSGNTIYF.

V usage is TRBV10-2 and J usage is TRBJ2-3; 9 bases agree with TRBD2. The CDR3 length is 15 residues. Losses at the gene ends were 1 base for V and 1 base for J; bases not matched to a gene: 0. Germline V gene lookup returns CDR1 WSHSY and CDR2 SAAADI. CDR3 residues: CASSELAGGTDTQYF. The CDR3 DNA is TGCGCCAGCAGTGAGTTAGCGGGGGGCACAGATACGCAGTATTTT.

The CDR3 bases are TGCGCCAGCAGCCCAGAAGGGGGCTCAGATACGCAGTATTTT. Translated, it gives CASSPEGGSDTQYF. The J gene is TRBJ2-3, the V gene TRBV4-1, with 7 bases identical to TRBD1. CDR1 MGHRA and CDR2 YSYEKL come from the germline V gene. This CDR3 is 14 amino acids long. Trimming at V came to 4 bases and at J to 4 bases, leaving 5 bases not matched to a gene.

The rearrangement links TRBV4-1 to TRBJ1-2; tentative D call: TRBD1 (6 bases). The V and J ends lost 2 bases and 4 bases respectively, with 17 bases between them. Germline V lookup: CDR1 MGHRA, CDR2 YSYEKL. There are 16 residues in the CDR3. Here the CDR3 DNA reads TGCGCCAGCAGCCAAAGCGTGCAGGGGAAATTCTATGGCTACACCTTC. Protein product: CASSQSVQGKFYGYTF.

This chain links TRBV19 with TRBJ1-4, with D unresolved. The CDR3 loop spans 15 amino acids. V was trimmed by 5 bases and J by 7 bases, leaving 17 bases between them. CDR1 and CDR2 (germline): LNHDA, SQIVND (reference sequence). The CDR3 sequence: CASSPSQLTSEKLFF. The CDR3 coding sequence is TGTGCCAGTAGTCCCAGCCAGTTGACAAGTGAAAAACTGTTTTTT.

V usage is TRBV19 and J usage is TRBJ2-1, with a possible D match to TRBD2 (5 bases). The CDR3 is 16 amino acids. CDR1 LNHDA and CDR2 SQIVND come from the germline V gene (reference sequence). The V gene lost 3 bases and the J gene lost 7 bases, with 19 bases spanning the gap. The CDR3 loop is CASSMRDQVALNEQFF. The CDR3 DNA is TGTGCCAGTAGTATGAGGGATCAGGTTGCGTTAAATGAGCAGTTCTTC.

Regarding this clone: A junction boundary mismatches the germline segment, possibly from a read error. The V and J genes are TRBV5-1 and TRBJ2-6, with D perhaps matching TRBD1 (6 bases). Germline V CDR1 and CDR2: SGHRS, YFSETQ. This CDR3 has 16 residues. Here the CDR3 DNA reads TGCGCCAGCAGCTTGGCAGGGGCTAATGGGGCCAACGGCCTGACTTTC. Translation: CASSLAGANGANGLTF.

The chain is built from TRBV4-1 and TRBJ2-4; D is perhaps TRBD2 (6 bases). The ends were cut back, 5 bases at V and 8 bases at J, with 16 bases in the middle. This CDR3 has 14 residues. From germline, CDR1 is MGHRA and CDR2 YSYEKL. The CDR3 loop reads CASSTSSREDIQYF. DNA for the CDR3: TGCGCCAGCAGCACCTCGTCCAGGGAGGACATTCAGTACTTC.

This clone was found once. Germline is not matched at one junction end, which may reflect a read error. The chain links TRBV7-9 to TRBJ2-5; D remains unclear. There are 13 residues in the CDR3. The germline V gene has CDR1 SEHNR and CDR2 FQNEAQ (reference sequence). As DNA, the CDR3 is TGTGCCAGCAGCTTAAGTTTTCAAGAGGCCCAGTACTTC. Protein product: CASSLSFQEAQYF.

This clone was observed a few times. The chain uses TRBV5-1 and TRBJ1-1, with 9 bases identical to TRBD1. V shed 2 bases and J 2 bases; nucleotides not matched to a gene: 25. Germline assignment: CDR1 SGHRS and CDR2 YFSETQ. The CDR3 sequence is 22 residues long. The CDR3 loop reads CASSFLPRRTLQGAQGNTEAFF. CDR3 nucleotide sequence: TGCGCCAGCAGCTTTCTCCCTCGACGTACACTACAGGGGGCACAGGGAAACACTGAAGCTTTCTTT.

The chain uses TRBV2 and TRBJ2-7, with 7 positions matching TRBD1. Unmatched junction bases numbered 4, after V lost 6 bases and J lost 2 bases. Germline lookup yields CDR1 SNHLY and CDR2 FYNNEI. There are 13 residues in the CDR3. CDR3 in amino acids: CASSRGTAYEQYF. The CDR3 region has the DNA TGTGCCAGCAGCAGAGGGACAGCCTACGAGCAGTACTTC. Full variable domain (rest looked up from reference TRBV2 and TRBJ2-7): EPEVTQTPSHQVTQMGQEVILRCVPISNHLYFYWYRQILGQKVEFLVSFYNNEISEKSEIFDDQFSVERPDGSNFTLKIRSTKLEDSAMYFCASSRGTAYEQYFGPGTRLTVT.

As DNA, the CDR3 is TGTGCCAGTAGTACAGGGACTCCCCTCAGCACAGATACGCAGTATTTT. Protein: CASSTGTPLSTDTQYF. This rearrangement joins TRBV19 to TRBJ2-3; D possibly corresponds to TRBD2 (6 bases). The V end lost 4 bases, the J end lost 0 bases, and 14 bases lay between the germline ends. The CDR3 has 16 residues. Germline V gene data show CDR1 as LNHDA and CDR2 as SQIVND (reference sequence).

The chain employs TRBV30 and TRBJ1-1; the D is unclear. The CDR3 has 13 residues. V lost 2 bases and J lost 10, with 17 bases in between. Germline CDR1 reads GTSNPN; CDR2 reads SVGIG (reference sequence). CDR3 nucleotide sequence: TGTGCCTGGAGTAGGGCGGGGAGCTTAGCAGCTTTCTTT. Its translation: CAWSRAGSLAAFF.

V and J are TRBV2 and TRBJ1-6; no reliable D call. Germline CDR1 is SNHLY and CDR2 is FYNNEI. Trimming removed 6 bases from V and 5 bases from J, with 14 bases in between. This CDR3 region has 15 residues. CDR3 nucleotides: TGTGCCAGCAGAGTGCGGGGATCCGATAATTCACCCCTCCACTTT. Translation: CASRVRGSDNSPLHF.

For the CDR3, the DNA is TGTGCCAGCAGCTCGGGACAGGGAGTAAGGAATGAAAAACTGTTTTTT. Protein sequence: CASSSGQGVRNEKLFF. The chain is built from TRBV5-6 and TRBJ1-4, with 9 positions matching TRBD1. After removal of 3 bases from V and 5 bases from J, the junction contained 8 bases not matched to a gene. The CDR3 runs 16 residues. Germline V gene lookup returns CDR1 SGHDT and CDR2 YYEEEE.

The table lists this clone with a count of one. V gene TRBV10-1 combines with J gene TRBJ2-1, with D possibly TRBD1 on 6 matching bases. This CDR3 is 14 amino acids long. CDR1 is WNHNN, CDR2 SYGVQD, per germline (reference sequence). Trimming removed 6 bases at V and 6 bases at J, with 15 bases between. Here the CDR3 DNA reads TGCGCCAGCAGCGAAAGACAGGTTATCAATGAGCAGTTCTTC. Its protein product is CASSERQVINEQFF.

This chain uses TRBV30 with TRBJ2-2; 11 bases fit TRBD1. Germline V lookup: CDR1 GTSNPN, CDR2 SVGIG (reference sequence). The length of the CDR3 is 20 residues. The J segment lost 0 bases and the V segment lost 2 bases, leaving 14 bases of the junction unmatched. CDR3 sequence: CAWSRRRTGGSFANTGELFF. The CDR3 DNA reads TGTGCCTGGAGTAGAAGAAGGACAGGGGGCTCATTCGCGAACACCGGGGAGCTGTTTTTT.

The chain combines TRBV11-3 with TRBJ2-7, with D unclear. V was cut by 5 bases and J by 7 bases, with 15 bases left in between. Germline-derived CDR1 and CDR2 are SGHNT and YENEEA. The CDR3 is made up of 13 amino acids. CDR3 DNA sequence: TGTGCCAGCAGCCCAGTGCGGCCTAGGGAGCAGTACTTC. Its protein is CASSPVRPREQYF.

Comments on this clone: One junction end does not reproduce the germline sequence, and a read error may be involved. This sequence joins TRBV4-2 and TRBJ2-6; 8 bases fit TRBD2. Germline-derived CDR1 and CDR2 are LGHNA and YNFKEQ. There are 16 residues in the CDR3. The CDR3 loop reads CASSQGRGAGANGLTF. The CDR3 DNA is TGTGCCAGCAGCCAAGGGCGGGGGGCTGGGGCCAACGGCCTGACTTTC.

The chain combines TRBV6-5 with TRBJ1-1; no clear D. The CDR3 is made up of 14 amino acids. V was shortened by 2 bases and J by 5 bases, with 12 bases between the two germline ends. Germline V gene data show CDR1 as MNHEY and CDR2 as SVGAGI. Here the CDR3 reads CASSYGPRGTEAFF. DNA of the CDR3: TGTGCCAGCAGTTACGGGCCGAGAGGGACTGAAGCTTTCTTT.

The V gene is TRBV11-2, the J gene TRBJ2-2; 11 bases are a match to TRBD2. Germline V gene lookup returns CDR1 SGHAT and CDR2 FQNNGV. The CDR3 loop spans 16 amino acids. The J segment lost 4 bases and the V segment lost 3 bases, leaving 4 bases of the junction unmatched. The CDR3 coding sequence is TGTGCCAGCAGCTTTACTAGCGGGGGTGTCACCGGGGAGCTGTTTTTT. This translates into CASSFTSGGVTGELFF.

Here the CDR3 DNA reads TGTGCCAGCAGCCTACCAAACAGGGCTAGTCGGATGAACACTGAAGCTTTCTTT. Translating gives CASSLPNRASRMNTEAFF. The genes are TRBV5-4 and TRBJ1-1; TRBD1 might be the D (6 bases). V lost 4 bases to trimming and J lost 0 bases, with 22 bases between them. The germline gives CDR1 SGHNT, CDR2 YYREEE (reference sequence). The CDR3 runs to 18 residues.